This TCR beta chain was retrieved from a study of cytomegalovirus exposure and HLA in healthy donors. The V segment lost 8 bases and the J segment 3 bases; nucleotides outside the gene matches: 8. The CDR3 totals 15 residues. Looked up from germline, CDR1 is SNHLY and CDR2 is FYNNEI. In the PCR, 60 Vbeta and 13 Jbeta primers were used. Assay used: immunoSEQ multiplex PCR; TCRdb lists only in-frame clones, some missing. The sample includes around 120,000 clones, over 60% seen only once; the top ten take roughly 4.9%. The clonotype comes from a female donor in good health and CMV-seropositive. V is TRBV2 and J is TRBJ2-1; 9 positions match TRBD2. Sequencing was done on a sample of PBMCs. CDR3 nucleotides: TGTGCCAGCGACATAGGGACTAGCAGCTACAATGAGCAGTTCTTC. It codes for CASDIGTSSYNEQFF.